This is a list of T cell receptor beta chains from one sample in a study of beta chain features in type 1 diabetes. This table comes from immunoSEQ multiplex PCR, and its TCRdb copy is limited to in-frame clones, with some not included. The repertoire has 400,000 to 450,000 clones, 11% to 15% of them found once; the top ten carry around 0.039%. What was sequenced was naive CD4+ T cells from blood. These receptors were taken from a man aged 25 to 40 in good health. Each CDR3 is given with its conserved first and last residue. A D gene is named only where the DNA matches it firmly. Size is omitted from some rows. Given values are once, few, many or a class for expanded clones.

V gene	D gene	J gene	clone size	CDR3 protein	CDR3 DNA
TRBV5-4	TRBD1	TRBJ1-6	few	CASSSGTEAYNSPLHF	TGTGCCAGCAGCTCCGGGACAGAAGCTTATAATTCACCCCTCCACTTT
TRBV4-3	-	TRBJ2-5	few	CASSPSVRGETQYF	TGCGCCAGCAGCCCCTCGGTCAGGGGAGAGACCCAGTACTTC
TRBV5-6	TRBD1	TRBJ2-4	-	CASRQGAAKNIQYF	TGTGCCAGCCGACAGGGGGCGGCCAAAAACATTCAGTACTTC
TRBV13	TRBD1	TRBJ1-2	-	CASRTRQGAVRGYGYTF	TGTGCCAGCAGGACCAGACAGGGGGCGGTTCGTGGCTATGGCTACACCTTC
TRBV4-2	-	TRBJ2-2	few	CASSQGAGGELFF	TGTGCCAGCAGCCAAGGGGCGGGCGGGGAGCTGTTTTTT
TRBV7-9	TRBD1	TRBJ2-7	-	CASSLSAGQGGYEQYF	TGTGCCAGCAGCTTAAGTGCCGGACAGGGAGGCTACGAGCAGTACTTC
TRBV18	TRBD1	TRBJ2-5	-	CASSPLGQTIQETQYF	TGTGCCAGCTCACCACTGGGACAGACTATCCAAGAGACCCAGTACTTC
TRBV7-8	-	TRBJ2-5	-	CASSLKGETQYF	TGTGCCAGCAGCTTAAAAGGGGAGACCCAGTACTTC
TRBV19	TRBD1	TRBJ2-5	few	CASIGTGALETQYF	TGTGCCAGTATTGGGACAGGGGCTCTCGAGACCCAGTACTTC
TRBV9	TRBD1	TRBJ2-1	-	CASSVGTGIYNEQFF	TGTGCCAGCAGCGTTGGGACAGGGATTTACAATGAGCAGTTCTTC
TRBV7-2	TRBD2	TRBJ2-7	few	CASSPEGLAGGHGQYF	TGTGCCAGCAGCCCCGAAGGACTAGCGGGGGGGCACGGGCAGTACTTC
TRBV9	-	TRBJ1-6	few	CASSAGTYDNSPLHF	TGTGCCAGCAGCGCGGGGACATACGATAATTCACCCCTCCACTTT
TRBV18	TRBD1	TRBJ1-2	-	CASSPRQGEGYTF	TGTGCCAGCTCACCACGACAGGGTGAGGGCTACACCTTC
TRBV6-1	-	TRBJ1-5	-	CASSEVYQPQHF	TGTGCCAGCAGTGAAGTTTATCAGCCCCAGCATTTT
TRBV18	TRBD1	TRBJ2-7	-	CASSPGTGGSYEQYF	TGTGCCAGCTCACCCGGGACAGGGGGCTCCTACGAGCAGTACTTC
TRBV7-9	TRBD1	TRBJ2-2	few	CASSYIQGPPRELFF	TGTGCCAGCAGCTATATACAGGGGCCCCCGCGGGAGCTGTTTTTT
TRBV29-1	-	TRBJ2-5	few	CSVERGTQETQYF	TGCAGCGTTGAAAGAGGGACCCAAGAGACCCAGTACTTC
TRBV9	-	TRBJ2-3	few	CASSASRTSRDTQYF	TGTGCCAGCAGCGCGTCGCGTACTAGCAGAGATACGCAGTATTTT
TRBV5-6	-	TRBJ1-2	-	CASSRADYGYTF	TGTGCCAGCAGTCGAGCCGATTATGGCTACACCTTC
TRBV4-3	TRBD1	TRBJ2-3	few	CASSPGTGRADTQYF	TGCGCCAGCAGCCCTGGGACAGGAAGGGCAGATACGCAGTATTTT
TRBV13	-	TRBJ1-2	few	CASSKTGLYGYTF	TGTGCCAGCAGCAAGACAGGCTTATATGGCTACACCTTC
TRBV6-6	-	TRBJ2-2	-	CASSSPRNTGELFF	TGTGCCAGCAGTAGCCCAAGGAACACCGGGGAGCTGTTTTTT
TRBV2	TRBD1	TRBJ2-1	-	CASRAAWDRGNEQFF	TGTGCCAGCAGAGCAGCCTGGGACAGGGGAAATGAGCAGTTCTTC
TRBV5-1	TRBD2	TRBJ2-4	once	CASSPFSGSGNIQYF	TGCGCCAGCAGTCCTTTTAGCGGGAGTGGGAACATTCAGTACTTC
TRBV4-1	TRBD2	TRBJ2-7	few	CASSYLAGSRYEQYF	TGCGCCAGCAGCTACCTAGCGGGGTCCCGCTACGAGCAGTACTTC
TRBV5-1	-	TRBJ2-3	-	CASNRGPTDTQYF	TGCGCCAGCAATCGCGGACCCACGGATACGCAGTATTTT
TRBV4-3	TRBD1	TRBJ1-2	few	CASSQGTGTFGYTF	TGCGCCAGCAGCCAAGGGACAGGGACGTTTGGCTACACCTTC
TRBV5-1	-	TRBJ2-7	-	CASSSTGYEQYF	TGCGCCAGCAGCAGTACAGGTTACGAGCAGTACTTC
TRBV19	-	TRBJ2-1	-	CASRRDFNEQFF	TGTGCCAGTAGGAGAGATTTCAATGAGCAGTTCTTC
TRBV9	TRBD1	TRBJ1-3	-	CASSPPGGASGNTIYF	TGTGCCAGCAGCCCCCCAGGGGGGGCATCAGGAAACACCATATATTTT
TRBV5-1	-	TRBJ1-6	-	CASGYGQGITPLHF	TGCGCCAGCGGGTACGGGCAGGGGATAACCCCCCTCCACTTT
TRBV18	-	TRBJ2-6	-	CASSPAPSNRVSGANVLTF	TGTGCCAGCTCACCAGCCCCGTCAAACAGGGTATCCGGGGCCAACGTCCTGACTTTC
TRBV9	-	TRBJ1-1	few	CASSVSPQGGSEAFF	TGTGCCAGCAGCGTATCACCACAGGGTGGTTCTGAAGCTTTCTTT
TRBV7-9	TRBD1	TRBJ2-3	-	CASSPTGASLDTQYF	TGTGCCAGCAGCCCCACAGGGGCTTCGCTGGATACGCAGTATTTT
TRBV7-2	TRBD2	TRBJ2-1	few	CASSPGTTHSGQFF	TGTGCCAGCAGTCCCGGGACTACCCATAGCGGGCAGTTCTTC
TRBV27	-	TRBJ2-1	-	CASRPPQGSEQFF	TGTGCCAGCAGACCTCCCCAGGGTAGTGAGCAGTTCTTC
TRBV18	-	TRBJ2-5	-	CASSRKETQYF	TGTGCCAGCTCACGGAAAGAGACCCAGTACTTC
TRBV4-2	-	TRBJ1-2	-	CASSQGQVANYGYTF	TGTGCCAGCAGCCAAGGACAGGTCGCTAACTATGGCTACACCTTC
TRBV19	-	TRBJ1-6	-	CASSGKGIGAPLHF	TGTGCCAGTAGTGGTAAGGGAATCGGTGCACCCCTCCACTTT
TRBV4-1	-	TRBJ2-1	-	CASSQANEQFF	TGCGCCAGCAGCCAAGCAAATGAGCAGTTCTTC
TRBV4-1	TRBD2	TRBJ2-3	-	CASSQDPPRREGVDTQYF	TGCGCCAGCAGCCAAGATCCCCCAAGGCGGGAGGGCGTGGATACGCAGTATTTT
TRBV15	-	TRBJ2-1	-	CATSRDPGGILYNEQFF	TGTGCCACCAGCAGAGATCCAGGCGGGATCCTCTACAATGAGCAGTTCTTC
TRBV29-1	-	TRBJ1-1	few	CSVVTGIGEAFF	TGCAGCGTCGTCACAGGGATAGGTGAAGCTTTCTTT